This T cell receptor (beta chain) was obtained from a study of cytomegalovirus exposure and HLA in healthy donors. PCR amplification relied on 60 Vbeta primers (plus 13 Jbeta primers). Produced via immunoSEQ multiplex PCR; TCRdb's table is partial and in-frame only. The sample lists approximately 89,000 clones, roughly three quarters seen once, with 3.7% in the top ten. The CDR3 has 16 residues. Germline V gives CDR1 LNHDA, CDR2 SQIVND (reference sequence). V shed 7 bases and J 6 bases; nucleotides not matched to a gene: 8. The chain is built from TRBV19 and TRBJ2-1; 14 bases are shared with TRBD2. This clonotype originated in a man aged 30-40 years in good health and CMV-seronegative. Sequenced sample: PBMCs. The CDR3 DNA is TGTGCCAGTACTCAAAAAGGACTAGCGGGAGGCAATGAGCAGTTCTTC. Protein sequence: CASTQKGLAGGNEQFF. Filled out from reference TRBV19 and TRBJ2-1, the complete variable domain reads DGGITQSPKYLFRKEGQNVTLSCEQNLNHDAMYWYRQDPGQGLRLIYYSQIVNDFQKGDIAEGYSVSREKKESFPLTVTSAQKNPTAFYLCASTQKGLAGGNEQFFGPGTRLTVL.